A single sample gave rise to the 2 T cell receptor beta chains below, sequenced in a study of cytomegalovirus exposure and HLA in healthy donors. The PCR used 60 Vbeta and 13 Jbeta primers. TCRdb keeps only in-frame clones here, not all; method: immunoSEQ multiplex PCR. Of 150,000 or so clones in the sample, around 73% were seen once. Sequencing was done on a sample of PBMCs. The receptors derive from a female donor in good health and CMV-seronegative.

The chain uses TRBV5-6 and TRBJ2-7; possibly TRBD2 for D (5 bases). V was clipped by 0 bases and J by 6 bases, with 7 bases between them. CDR1 is SGHDT, CDR2 YYEEEE, per germline. The CDR3 contains 12 residues. CDR3 loop: CASSLEGSEQYF. As DNA, the CDR3 is TGTGCCAGCAGCTTGGAAGGGAGCGAGCAGTACTTC.

The rearrangement links TRBV10-3 to TRBJ2-5, with D possibly being TRBD1 (8 bases). V was pared by 6 bases and J by 2 bases, with 13 bases between. This CDR3 has 14 residues. Germline-derived CDR1 and CDR2 are ENHRY and SYGVKD. The CDR3: CAISLQGGQETQYF. The DNA for the CDR3 is TGTGCCATCAGCCTACAGGGGGGGCAAGAGACCCAGTACTTC.